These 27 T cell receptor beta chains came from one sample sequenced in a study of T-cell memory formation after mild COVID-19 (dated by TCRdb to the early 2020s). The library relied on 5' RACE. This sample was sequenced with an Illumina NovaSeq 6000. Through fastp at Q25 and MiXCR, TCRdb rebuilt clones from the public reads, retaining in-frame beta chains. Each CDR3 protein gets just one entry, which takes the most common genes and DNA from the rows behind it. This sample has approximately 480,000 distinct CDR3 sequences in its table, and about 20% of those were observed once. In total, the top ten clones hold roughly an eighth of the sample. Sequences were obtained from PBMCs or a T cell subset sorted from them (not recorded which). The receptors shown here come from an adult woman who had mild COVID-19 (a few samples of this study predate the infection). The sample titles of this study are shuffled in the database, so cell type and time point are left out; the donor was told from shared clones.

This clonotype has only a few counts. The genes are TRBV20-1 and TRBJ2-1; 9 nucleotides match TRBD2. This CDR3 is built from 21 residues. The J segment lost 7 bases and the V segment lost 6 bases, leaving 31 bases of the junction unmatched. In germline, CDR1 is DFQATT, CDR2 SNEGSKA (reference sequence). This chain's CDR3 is CSAQGPVGASGIVAAWNEQFF. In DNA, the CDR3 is TGCAGTGCCCAAGGGCCCGTCGGGGCTAGCGGGATCGTAGCGGCGTGGAATGAGCAGTTCTTC.

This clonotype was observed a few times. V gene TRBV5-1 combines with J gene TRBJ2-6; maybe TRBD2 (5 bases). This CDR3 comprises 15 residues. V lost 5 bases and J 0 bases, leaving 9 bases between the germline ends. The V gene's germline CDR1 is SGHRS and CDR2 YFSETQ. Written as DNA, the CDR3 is TGCGCCAGCAGTTTCGGGGACTCTGGGGCCAACGTCCTGACTTTC. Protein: CASSFGDSGANVLTF.

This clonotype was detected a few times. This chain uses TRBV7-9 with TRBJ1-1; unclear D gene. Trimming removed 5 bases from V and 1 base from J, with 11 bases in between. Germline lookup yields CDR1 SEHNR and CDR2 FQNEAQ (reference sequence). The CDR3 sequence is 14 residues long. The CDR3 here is CASSPAPQNTEAFF. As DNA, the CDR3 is TGTGCCAGCAGCCCCGCCCCTCAGAACACTGAAGCTTTCTTT.

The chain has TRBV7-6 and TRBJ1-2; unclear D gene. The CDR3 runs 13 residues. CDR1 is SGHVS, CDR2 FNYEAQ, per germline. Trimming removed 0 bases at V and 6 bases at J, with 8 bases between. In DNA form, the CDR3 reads TGTGCCAGCAGCTTAGCGGGAGATCATGGCTACACCTTC. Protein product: CASSLAGDHGYTF.

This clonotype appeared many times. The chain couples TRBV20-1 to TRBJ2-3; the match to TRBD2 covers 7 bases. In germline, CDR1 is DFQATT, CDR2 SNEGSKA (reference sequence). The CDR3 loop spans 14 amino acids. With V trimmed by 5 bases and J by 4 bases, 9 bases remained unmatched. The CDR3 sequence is CSARDYLGPDTQYF. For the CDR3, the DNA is TGCAGTGCTCGGGACTACTTGGGCCCAGATACGCAGTATTTT.

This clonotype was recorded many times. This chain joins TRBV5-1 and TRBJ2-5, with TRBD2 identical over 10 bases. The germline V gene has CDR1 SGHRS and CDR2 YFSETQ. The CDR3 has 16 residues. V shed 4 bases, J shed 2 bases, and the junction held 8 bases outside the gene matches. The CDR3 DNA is TGCGCCAGCAGCGCCCCACTAGCGGGAAGGCAAGAGACCCAGTACTTC. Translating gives CASSAPLAGRQETQYF.

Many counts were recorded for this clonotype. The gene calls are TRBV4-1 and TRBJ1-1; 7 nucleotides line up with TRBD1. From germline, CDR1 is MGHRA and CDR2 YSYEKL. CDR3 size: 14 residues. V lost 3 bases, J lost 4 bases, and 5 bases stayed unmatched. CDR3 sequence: CASSQDRRGTEAFF. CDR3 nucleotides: TGCGCCAGCAGCCAGGACAGGCGAGGCACTGAAGCTTTCTTT.

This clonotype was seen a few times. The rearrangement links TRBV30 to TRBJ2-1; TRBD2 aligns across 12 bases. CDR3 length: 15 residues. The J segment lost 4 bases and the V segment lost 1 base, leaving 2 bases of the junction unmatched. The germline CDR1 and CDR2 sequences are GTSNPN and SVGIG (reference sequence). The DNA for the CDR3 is TGTGCCTGGAGTGGGCTAGCGGGGGGGTACAATGAGCAGTTCTTC. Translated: CAWSGLAGGYNEQFF.

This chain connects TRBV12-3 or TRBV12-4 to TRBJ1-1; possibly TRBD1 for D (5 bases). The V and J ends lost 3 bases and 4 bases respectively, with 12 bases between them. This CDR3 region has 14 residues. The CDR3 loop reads CASSFGRGSTEAFF. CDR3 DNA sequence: TGTGCCAGCAGTTTCGGTCGGGGGAGCACTGAAGCTTTCTTT.

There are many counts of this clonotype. CDR3 amino acids: CASSPGTGGYEQYF. The DNA of the CDR3 is TGTGCCAGCAGCCCGGGGACAGGTGGCTACGAGCAGTACTTC. The rearrangement joins TRBV18 to TRBJ2-7, with 8 bases that match TRBD1. The CDR3 contains 14 residues. V was clipped by 8 bases and J by 3 bases; unmatched bases: 9. Germline-derived CDR1 and CDR2 are KGHSH and LQKENI.

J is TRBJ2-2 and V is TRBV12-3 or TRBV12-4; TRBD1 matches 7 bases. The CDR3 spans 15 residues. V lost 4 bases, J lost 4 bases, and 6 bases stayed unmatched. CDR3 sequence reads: CASSWVRQGTGELFF. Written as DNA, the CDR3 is TGTGCCAGCAGTTGGGTCAGACAGGGCACCGGGGAGCTGTTTTTT.

The CDR3 spells CASSLLTASYNSPLHF. The DNA for the CDR3 is TGCGCCAGCAGCCTTTTGACAGCCTCCTATAATTCACCCCTCCACTTT. The J gene is TRBJ1-6, the V gene TRBV5-1; D may be TRBD1 (5 bases). The CDR3 consists of 16 residues. The V end lost 4 bases, the J end lost 0 bases, and 11 bases lay between the germline ends. Germline CDR1 SGHRS, CDR2 YFSETQ.

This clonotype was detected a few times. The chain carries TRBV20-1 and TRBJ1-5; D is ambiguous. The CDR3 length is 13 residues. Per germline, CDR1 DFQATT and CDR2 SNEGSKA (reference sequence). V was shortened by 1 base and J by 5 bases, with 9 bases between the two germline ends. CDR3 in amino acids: CSARGMSHQPQHF. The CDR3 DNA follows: TGCAGTGCTAGAGGAATGAGTCATCAGCCCCAGCATTTT.

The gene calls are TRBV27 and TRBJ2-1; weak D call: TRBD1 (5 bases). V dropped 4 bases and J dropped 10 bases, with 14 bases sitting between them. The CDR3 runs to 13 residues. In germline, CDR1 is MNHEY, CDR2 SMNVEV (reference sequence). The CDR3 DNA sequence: TGTGCCAGCAGTTACCCCCAGGGTCCCGAGCAGTTCTTC. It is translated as CASSYPQGPEQFF.

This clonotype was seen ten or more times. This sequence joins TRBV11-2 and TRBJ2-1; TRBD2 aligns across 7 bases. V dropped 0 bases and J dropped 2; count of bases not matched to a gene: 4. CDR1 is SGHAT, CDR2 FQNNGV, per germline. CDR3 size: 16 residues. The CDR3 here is CASSLDTLAAYNEQFF. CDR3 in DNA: TGTGCCAGCAGCTTAGACACGCTAGCGGCCTACAATGAGCAGTTCTTC.

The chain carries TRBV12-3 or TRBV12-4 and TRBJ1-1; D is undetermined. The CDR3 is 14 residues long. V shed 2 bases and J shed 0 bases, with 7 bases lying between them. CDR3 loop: CASSLTVMNTEAFF. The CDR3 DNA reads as TGTGCCAGCAGTTTAACGGTCATGAACACTGAAGCTTTCTTT.

The CDR3 sequence is CASSKSWDRATYEQYF. The CDR3 nucleotides read TGTGCCAGCAGCAAATCTTGGGACAGGGCCACCTACGAGCAGTACTTC. V and J are TRBV21-1 and TRBJ2-7; the DNA was not compared with TRBD1, the D call given in the table. TRBV21-1 is recorded as a pseudogene. The CDR3 totals 16 residues.

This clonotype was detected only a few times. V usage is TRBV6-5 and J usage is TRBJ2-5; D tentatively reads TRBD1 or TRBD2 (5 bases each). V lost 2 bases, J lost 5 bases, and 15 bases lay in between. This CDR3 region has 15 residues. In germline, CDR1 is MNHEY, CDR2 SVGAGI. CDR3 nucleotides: TGTGCCAGCAGTTACCTCAGTGGGGGTGGTGAGACCCAGTACTTC. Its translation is CASSYLSGGGETQYF.

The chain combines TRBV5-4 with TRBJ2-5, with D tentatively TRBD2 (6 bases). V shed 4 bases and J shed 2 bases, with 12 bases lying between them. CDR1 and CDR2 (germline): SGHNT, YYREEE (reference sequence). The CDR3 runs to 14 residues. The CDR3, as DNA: TGTGCCAGCAGCCGGGACTGGGGGCAAGAGACCCAGTACTTC. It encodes CASSRDWGQETQYF.

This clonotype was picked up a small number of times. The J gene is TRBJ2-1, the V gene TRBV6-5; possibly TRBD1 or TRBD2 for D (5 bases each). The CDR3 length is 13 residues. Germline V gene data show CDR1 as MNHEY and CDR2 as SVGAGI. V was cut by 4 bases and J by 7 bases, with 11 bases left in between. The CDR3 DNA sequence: TGTGCCAGCAGTTTTCCGGGGACGAATGAGCAGTTCTTC. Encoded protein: CASSFPGTNEQFF.

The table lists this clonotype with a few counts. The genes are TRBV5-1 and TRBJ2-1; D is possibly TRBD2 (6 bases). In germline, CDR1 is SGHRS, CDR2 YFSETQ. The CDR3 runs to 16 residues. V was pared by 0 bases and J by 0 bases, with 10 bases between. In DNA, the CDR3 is TGCGCCAGCAGCTTGGAGCCACTAGCCTCCTACAATGAGCAGTTCTTC. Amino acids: CASSLEPLASYNEQFF.

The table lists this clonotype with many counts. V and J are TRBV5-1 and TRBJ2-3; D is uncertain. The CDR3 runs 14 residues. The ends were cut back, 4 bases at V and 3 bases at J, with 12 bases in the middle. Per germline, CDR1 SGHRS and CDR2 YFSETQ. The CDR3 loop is CASSARLGTDTQYF. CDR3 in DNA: TGCGCCAGCAGCGCCCGCCTGGGGACAGATACGCAGTATTTT.

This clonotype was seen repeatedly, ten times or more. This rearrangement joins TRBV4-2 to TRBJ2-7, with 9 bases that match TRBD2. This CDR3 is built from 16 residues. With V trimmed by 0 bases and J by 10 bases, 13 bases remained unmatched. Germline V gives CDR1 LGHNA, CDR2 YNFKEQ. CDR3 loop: CASSQEAASGIGAQYF. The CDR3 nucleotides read TGTGCCAGCAGCCAAGAGGCCGCTAGCGGGATAGGGGCCCAGTACTTC.

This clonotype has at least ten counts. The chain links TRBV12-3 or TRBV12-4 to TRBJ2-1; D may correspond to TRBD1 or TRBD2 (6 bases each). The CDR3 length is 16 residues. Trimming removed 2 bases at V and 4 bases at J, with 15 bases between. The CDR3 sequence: CASSLRGGGTYNEQFF. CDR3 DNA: TGTGCCAGCAGTTTAAGAGGAGGGGGGACGTACAATGAGCAGTTCTTC.

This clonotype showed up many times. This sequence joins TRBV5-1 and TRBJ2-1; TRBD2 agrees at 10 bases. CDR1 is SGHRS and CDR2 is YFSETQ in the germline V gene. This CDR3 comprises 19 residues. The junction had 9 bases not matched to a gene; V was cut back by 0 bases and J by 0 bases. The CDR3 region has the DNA TGCGCCAGCAGCTTGGGTAGCGGGGGGTCCTTAAGCTCCTACAATGAGCAGTTCTTC. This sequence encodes CASSLGSGGSLSSYNEQFF.

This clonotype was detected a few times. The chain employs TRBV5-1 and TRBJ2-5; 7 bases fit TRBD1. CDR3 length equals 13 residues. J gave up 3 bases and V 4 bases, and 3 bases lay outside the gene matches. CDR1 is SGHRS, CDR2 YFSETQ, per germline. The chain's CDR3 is CASSATGEETQYF. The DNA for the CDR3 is TGCGCCAGCAGCGCTACAGGGGAAGAGACCCAGTACTTC.

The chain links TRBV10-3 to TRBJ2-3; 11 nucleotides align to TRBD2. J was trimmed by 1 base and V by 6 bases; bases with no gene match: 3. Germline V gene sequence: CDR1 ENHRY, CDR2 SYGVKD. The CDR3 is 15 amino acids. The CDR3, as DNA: TGTGCCATCAGGCCGACTAGCGGGGGCACAGATACGCAGTATTTT. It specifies CAIRPTSGGTDTQYF.